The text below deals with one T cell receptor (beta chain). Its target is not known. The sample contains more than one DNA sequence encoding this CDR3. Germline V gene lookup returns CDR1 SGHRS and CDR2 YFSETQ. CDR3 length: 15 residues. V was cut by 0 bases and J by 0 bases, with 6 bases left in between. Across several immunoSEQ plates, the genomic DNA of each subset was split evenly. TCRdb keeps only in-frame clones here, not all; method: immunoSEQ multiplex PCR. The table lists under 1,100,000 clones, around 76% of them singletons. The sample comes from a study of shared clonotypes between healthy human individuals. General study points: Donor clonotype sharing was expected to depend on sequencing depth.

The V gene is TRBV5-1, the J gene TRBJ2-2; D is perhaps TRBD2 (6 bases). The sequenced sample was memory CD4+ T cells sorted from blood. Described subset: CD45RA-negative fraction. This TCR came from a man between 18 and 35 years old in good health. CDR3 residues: CASSLGLANTGELFF. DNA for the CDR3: TGCGCCAGCAGCTTGGGACTAGCGAACACCGGGGAGCTGTTTTTT. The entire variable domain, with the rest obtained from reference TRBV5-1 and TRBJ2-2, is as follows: KAGVTQTPRYLIKTRGQQVTLSCSPISGHRSVSWYQQTPGQGLQFLFEYFSETQRNKGNFPGRFSGRQFSNSRSEMNVSTLELGDSALYLCASSLGLANTGELFFGEGSRLTVL.